The present T cell receptor (beta chain) was sequenced within a study of blood T cell repertoires in COVID-19. For the study at large: Samples came from the United States, Italy and Spain, spanning acute and convalescent COVID-19.

Authors' data handling: Amplifying reference gene primers gave estimates of nucleated cell counts. Here immunoSEQ multiplex PCR was the method, and the copy in TCRdb shows in-frame clones only, minus some. The DNA was the basis for D and trimming; V, J and clone size are from that table. The sample lists hundreds of thousands of clones; about nine tenths were seen once. Trimming stripped 8 bases from V and 6 bases from J, with 17 bases between. This CDR3 spans 14 amino acids. Germline lookup yields CDR1 SGHTA and CDR2 FQGTGA. V gene TRBV7-3 combines with J gene TRBJ1-5; D call uncertain. The TCR sequence derives from a man in his sixties who had recovered from COVID-19. Sequenced material: peripheral blood. DNA for the CDR3: TGTGCCAGCGCTGCCGGCGGCCCGGGTCAGCCCCAGCATTTT. This gives the protein CASAAGGPGQPQHF.